The rows below give T cell receptor beta chains drawn from one sample of a study of blood T cells in healthy people across ages. TCRdb passed the 5' RACE reads through MiXCR, listing each CDR3 protein once. The sample lists around 800,000 distinct CDR3 sequences; about 26% were seen once. These data were also reused for a study on T cells of mothers and their children.

Sample: blood. The origin of the receptors is a boy younger than 18 in good health. Both conserved end residues are part of each CDR3. The D gene is left open where the match is weak. Size is stated for part of the rows, as once, few or many counts, or as a class when the clone is expanded.

- TRBJ2-7 TRBV5-1 - TGCGCCAGCAGCTTGGGGGGACTTTTCTACGAGCAGTACTTC CASSLGGLFYEQYF
- TRBJ1-4 TRBV10-3 - TGTGCCATCAGTGCTATAGGTGGCGACAATGAAAAACTGTTTTTT CAISAIGGDNEKLFF
- TRBJ1-4 TRBV5-5 few TGTGCCAGCAGCACTCTACCGGGACAAAAGGGAAAACTGTTTTTT CASSTLPGQKGKLFF
- TRBJ1-4 TRBV12-3/TRBV12-4 few TGTGCCAGCAGCATAGACAGTTCCGAAAAACTGTTTTTT CASSIDSSEKLFF
- TRBJ1-2 TRBV9 - TGTGCCAGCAGCCCTCGATCACAGGGCCCCTATCGCTACACCTTC CASSPRSQGPYRYTF
- TRBJ1-1 TRBV9 few TGTGCCAGCAGCGCTTCAGAGGGGAACACTGAAGCTTTCTTT CASSASEGNTEAFF
TRBD2 TRBJ2-1 TRBV3-1 few TGTGCCAGCAGCCAAGAACTAGCGGGAGAGTTGGCTGAGCAGTTCTTC CASSQELAGELAEQFF
- TRBJ2-5 TRBV27 - TGTGCCAGCAGTTGGGCAAGGGGGCAAGAGACCCAGTACTTC CASSWARGQETQYF
- TRBJ1-3 TRBV30 few TGTGCCTGGAGCGGAAACTCTGGAAACACCATATATTTT CAWSGNSGNTIYF
- TRBJ2-7 TRBV28 few TGTGCCAGCAGTGAGGTAGGCGGGTCTACCTACGAGCAGTACTTC CASSEVGGSTYEQYF
- TRBJ1-2 TRBV6-6 - TGTGCCAGCAGTTACGAAGGGAGTGGCTACACCTTC CASSYEGSGYTF
- TRBJ2-6 TRBV12-3/TRBV12-4 - TGTGCCAGCAGCTTGGCGGGTGGCTCTGGGGCCAACGTCCTGACTTTC CASSLAGGSGANVLTF
TRBD1 TRBJ2-1 TRBV10-2 - TGCGCCAGCTCTAAACCGGGGGGGACAGGGGGATTCGGTGAGCAGTTCTTC CASSKPGGTGGFGEQFF
- TRBJ2-1 TRBV7-8 few TGTGCCAGCACGGGCCCTGAATACAATGAGCAGTTCTTC CASTGPEYNEQFF
TRBD2 TRBJ2-7 TRBV9 - TGTGCCAGCAGCGTAGGACAACAACTAGCGGGCTCAACCTACGAGCAGTACTTC CASSVGQQLAGSTYEQYF
TRBD1 TRBJ1-5 TRBV15 - TGTGCCACCAGCAGAGATCGACAGGGTGGCGATCAGCCCCAGCATTTT CATSRDRQGGDQPQHF
- TRBJ2-5 TRBV20-1 many TGCAGTGCCTGGGACTCCCAAGAGACCCAGTACTTC CSAWDSQETQYF
TRBD2 TRBJ2-5 TRBV6-6 - TGTGCCAGCAGTTACCGGCTAGCGGGGGAGACCCAGTACTTC CASSYRLAGETQYF
- TRBJ2-7 TRBV21-1 few TGTGCCAGCAGCAAATGCCATGAGACAGGAGCATCCTACGTTGGGCAGTACTTC CASSKCHETGASYVGQYF
- TRBJ2-1 TRBV20-1 - TGCAGTGCTCCCCGGGAGTCCTACAATGAGCAGTTCTTC CSAPRESYNEQFF
- TRBJ2-4 TRBV30 - TGTGCCTGGAGTGCGCACACCGGGACTCAAAACATTCAGTACTTC CAWSAHTGTQNIQYF
TRBD1 TRBJ1-2 TRBV30 few TGTGCCTGGGACAGGGAAGGCTATGGCTACACCTTC CAWDREGYGYTF
TRBD1 TRBJ1-4 TRBV6-6 few TGTGCCAGCAGTCAGGACAGGGTAGACGAAAAACTGTTTTTT CASSQDRVDEKLFF
- TRBJ1-2 TRBV20-1 few TGCAGTGCTTGGGACGGAACTAACTATGGCTACACCTTC CSAWDGTNYGYTF
- TRBJ2-3 TRBV4-1 few TGCGCCAGCAGCCAGTTGTGGCCAGATACGCAGTATTTT CASSQLWPDTQYF
TRBD2 TRBJ2-6 TRBV6-6 - TGTGCCAGCACGGGGGGGACTGGGGCCAACGTCCTGACTTTC CASTGGTGANVLTF
- TRBJ2-3 TRBV7-3 - TGTGCCAGAAGCTTAGAGAGGCTCAGCACAGATACGCAGTATTTT CARSLERLSTDTQYF
- TRBJ1-4 TRBV6-5 - TGTGCCAGCAGTTCTCGACAGGCCGGGGCGAAAGAACTGTTTTTT CASSSRQAGAKELFF
- TRBJ2-5 TRBV20-1 - TGCAGTGCTAGCGCTAGAGACCAAGAGACCCAGTACTTC CSASARDQETQYF
- TRBJ2-5 TRBV7-9 - TGTGCCAGCAGCTCTCGAATAGCCGGGGAGGAGACCCAGTACTTC CASSSRIAGEETQYF
TRBD2 TRBJ2-5 TRBV10-3 few TGTGCCATCAAAACGACTAGCGGGGAAGAGACCCAGTACTTC CAIKTTSGEETQYF
- TRBJ2-2 TRBV6-5 many TGTGCCAGCAGTCACACCGGGGAGCTGTTTTTT CASSHTGELFF
- TRBJ2-1 TRBV9 - TGTGCCAGCAGCGTAGTAGCGGATTACTACAATGAGCAGTTCTTC CASSVVADYYNEQFF
- TRBJ2-1 TRBV10-2 - TGCGCCAGCGGAGCCCAAGTGCGGACGTCCTACAATGAGCAGTTCTTC CASGAQVRTSYNEQFF
- TRBJ2-5 TRBV15 - TGTGCCACCAGCAGTTCCCGAGAACGAGGCTCCCAGTACTTC CATSSSRERGSQYF
- TRBJ2-7 TRBV12-3/TRBV12-4 - TGTGCCAGCAAAGCGGGCCGAATCTCCTACGAGCAGTACTTC CASKAGRISYEQYF
- TRBJ2-1 TRBV6-2/TRBV6-3 - TGTGCCAGCAGTTACTCGGAAGTACCGGGACCCAACAATGAGCAGTTCTTC CASSYSEVPGPNNEQFF
- TRBJ1-4 TRBV7-2 few TGTGCCAGCAGCCCTATTTGGGTCAATGAAAAACTGTTTTTT CASSPIWVNEKLFF
TRBD2 TRBJ2-4 TRBV29-1 - TGCAGCGTTGAAGAACGCGGGGGAGTAATTGAGGGCAAAAACATTCGGTACTTC CSVEERGGVIEGKNIRYF
- TRBJ2-7 TRBV5-1 few TGCGCCAGCAGCTTGGCCGCTGAGGCGACGTCGGTCCGCGAGCAGTACTTC CASSLAAEATSVREQYF
- TRBJ1-1 TRBV27 - TGTGCCAGCAGTTTATGGGGTGAAGCTTTCTTT CASSLWGEAFF
- TRBJ1-2 TRBV12-3/TRBV12-4 few TGTGCCAGCAGTTTTACGGCCCTCCCGGGCTACACCTTC CASSFTALPGYTF
- TRBJ2-7 TRBV9 few TGTGCCAGCAGCCCTACCAGGGGACCCTACGAGCAGTACTTC CASSPTRGPYEQYF
TRBD1 TRBJ2-5 TRBV28 - TGTGCCAGTTCGGACAGGAGGAAAACAGAAGGGACCCAGTACTTC CASSDRRKTEGTQYF
TRBD2 TRBJ2-3 TRBV5-1 - TGCGCCAGCAGCGCGACTAGCGGGGGGCGCACAGATACGCAGTATTTT CASSATSGGRTDTQYF
TRBD2 TRBJ2-5 TRBV7-3 - TGTGCCAGCAGTGCGAGCGGGGCCAAAGAGACCCAGTACTTC CASSASGAKETQYF
- TRBJ1-1 TRBV20-1 few TGCAGTGTTATAAGGGACCCCACTTTTGAAGCTTTCTTT CSVIRDPTFEAFF
- TRBJ2-7 TRBV4-1 - TGCGCCAGCAGCCAAGTAGCGTCCCAGCAGTACTTC CASSQVASQQYF